The rows below give T cell receptor beta chains drawn from one sample of a study of lymphopenia after photon versus proton radiotherapy. Profiled with immunoSEQ multiplex PCR; TCRdb holds only in-frame clones, not every one. The sample has around 23,000 clones, over 90% seen once. The sample was peripheral blood, taken from a patient treated with proton-based radiotherapy. These receptors originate from a woman aged 70-85 years with pancreatic cancer. Some clones in this sample may be carry-over from other donors' samples. Each CDR3 is given with its conserved first and last residue. The D gene is left open where the match is weak. The listing skips clone size in some rows; elsewhere it reads once, few, many or a size class.

D	V	size	J	DNA	CDR3
.	TRBV6-6	.	TRBJ1-5	TGTGCCAGCAGTTGGGACGGTTATAGCAATCAGCCCCAGCATTTT	CASSWDGYSNQPQHF
.	TRBV6-5	.	TRBJ1-1	TGTGCCAGCAGCCCCTCGTCGGTGAACACTGAAGCTTTCTTT	CASSPSSVNTEAFF
.	TRBV18	.	TRBJ1-2	TGTGCCAGCTCACCACTAGGGAACGGCTACACCTTC	CASSPLGNGYTF
.	TRBV9	.	TRBJ1-3	TGTGCCAGCAGCGGGGCAGCTGGAAACACCATATATTTT	CASSGAAGNTIYF
TRBD2	TRBV7-3	once	TRBJ2-1	TGTGCCAGCAGCGAACTAGCGGGATTCAATGAGCAGTTCTTC	CASSELAGFNEQFF
.	TRBV7-2	.	TRBJ1-1	TGTGCCAGCAGCTTACAGGGAGAGGGGACTGAAGCTTTCTTT	CASSLQGEGTEAFF
.	TRBV10-2	.	TRBJ2-1	TGCGCCAGCAGTGAAAGCGGCCTATACAATGAGCAGTTCTTC	CASSESGLYNEQFF
.	TRBV18	few	TRBJ2-7	TGTGCCAGCTCACCAGTCCTCTCGGGTAGCCCGTACGAGCAGTACTTC	CASSPVLSGSPYEQYF
.	TRBV9	.	TRBJ2-5	TGTGCCAGCAGCGTAGGGTTCGAGACCCAGTACTTC	CASSVGFETQYF
.	TRBV6-6	.	TRBJ2-3	TGTGCCAGCAGTTACTCCGAAGATACGCAGTATTTT	CASSYSEDTQYF
.	TRBV11-2	.	TRBJ1-4	TGTGCCAGCAGCTTAGGCTGGGAGGAAAAACTGTTTTTT	CASSLGWEEKLFF
.	TRBV28	.	TRBJ1-6	TGTGCCAGCAGTTTGGGCCAGGGTAATTCACCCCTCCACTTT	CASSLGQGNSPLHF
.	TRBV11-3	few	TRBJ2-3	TGTGCCAGCAGCTTAGGGCCAGTGAGCACAGATACGCAGTATTTT	CASSLGPVSTDTQYF
.	TRBV19	.	TRBJ1-3	TGTGCCAGTAGACAACAGGGCAGCTCTGGAAACACCATATATTTT	CASRQQGSSGNTIYF
.	TRBV4-1	.	TRBJ2-2	TGCGCCAGCAGGGCAACGAACACCGGGGAGCTGTTTTTT	CASRATNTGELFF
.	TRBV5-1	.	TRBJ2-5	TGCGCCAGCAGCTTGGGGACACAAGGTGGGGAGACCCAGTACTTC	CASSLGTQGGETQYF
.	TRBV29-1	.	TRBJ1-1	TGCAGCGTGTTACAGAACACTGAAGCTTTCTTT	CSVLQNTEAFF
.	TRBV5-5	once	TRBJ1-5	TGTGCCAGCAGCTTGAGGGAGCCTAGCAATCAGCCCCAGCATTTT	CASSLREPSNQPQHF
TRBD1	TRBV2	few	TRBJ1-6	TGTGCCAGCAGGACTACAGGGGCCAGTTCACCCCTCCACTTT	CASRTTGASSPLHF
.	TRBV4-3	.	TRBJ1-6	TGCGCCAGCAGCCAAGAGCAGGGGTCTAGGTCACCCCTCCACTTT	CASSQEQGSRSPLHF
.	TRBV4-1	.	TRBJ2-1	TGCGCCAGCAGCCAATTTCCTCCTGGAGGGTCCTACAATGAGCAGTTCTTC	CASSQFPPGGSYNEQFF
.	TRBV5-1	.	TRBJ2-2	TGCGCCAGCAGCTTGGGGCGGACGAACACCGGGGAGCTGTTTTTT	CASSLGRTNTGELFF
.	TRBV5-1	.	TRBJ2-5	TGCGCCAGCAGCCCCTCTCTGAGAGGTAGTCAAGAGACCCAGTACTTC	CASSPSLRGSQETQYF
TRBD1	TRBV5-4	.	TRBJ2-5	TGTGCCAGCAGCTTTTACGGACAGGGGGCGCAAGAGACCCAGTACTTC	CASSFYGQGAQETQYF
TRBD2	TRBV5-1	.	TRBJ2-1	TGCGCCAGCAGTTCCGGACTAGCGGGAGAGGGTCGGTTCTTC	CASSSGLAGEGRFF
.	TRBV10-1	.	TRBJ2-3	TGCGCCAGCAGTGAGGGGGCTACGGGCACAGATACGCAGTATTTT	CASSEGATGTDTQYF
.	TRBV30	few	TRBJ2-2	TGTGCCTGGAGTGTACGTCGGACCACCGGGGAGCTGTTTTTT	CAWSVRRTTGELFF
.	TRBV5-4	.	TRBJ2-4	TGTGCCAGCAGCTTGGACACGGGCCGAGCGCTAAACATTCAGTACTTC	CASSLDTGRALNIQYF
TRBD2	TRBV5-1	.	TRBJ2-5	TGCGCCAGCAGCCCTCTTGGACTAGCGGGGCCCCAGGGAGAGACCCAGTACTTC	CASSPLGLAGPQGETQYF
TRBD2	TRBV15	.	TRBJ2-1	TGTGCCACCAGCAGGGGACTAGCGGGGGGGATTGAGCAGTTCTTC	CATSRGLAGGIEQFF
.	TRBV7-8	.	TRBJ1-5	TGTGCCAGCAGCTTAGCGCGGGTAGGGACTTCCATCAATCAGCCCCAGCATTTT	CASSLARVGTSINQPQHF
TRBD1	TRBV5-4	once	TRBJ2-2	TGTGCCAGCAGCTCGGGACAGCAATTGGAGCTGTTTTTT	CASSSGQQLELFF
TRBD2	TRBV4-3	.	TRBJ2-2	TGCGCCAGCAGCCAAGGCGGGAGGGTTGCCGGGGAGCTGTTTTTT	CASSQGGRVAGELFF
TRBD2	TRBV27	.	TRBJ2-7	TGTGCCAGCAGTTTTCGGACAACACGGGGGGGGAACTCCTACGAGCAGTACTTC	CASSFRTTRGGNSYEQYF
TRBD2	TRBV4-1	.	TRBJ2-2	TGCGCCAGCAGCCGACCTTGGACTAGCGGGAACACCGGGGAGCTGTTTTTT	CASSRPWTSGNTGELFF
.	TRBV6-5	.	TRBJ2-1	TGTGCCAGCACTAAGAGGGGGGGAACCTACAATGAGCAGTTCTTC	CASTKRGGTYNEQFF
TRBD2	TRBV11-3	.	TRBJ2-2	TGTGCCAGCAGCAGGACTAGCGGGAACTTCGGGGAGCTGTTTTTT	CASSRTSGNFGELFF
TRBD1	TRBV19	.	TRBJ1-5	TGTGCCAGTAGTCAGACAGGGAGCAATCAGCCCCAGCATTTT	CASSQTGSNQPQHF
.	TRBV29-1	.	TRBJ1-5	TGCAGCGTTGAAACCCAGGGGAGTGCCAGTCAGCCCCAGCATTTT	CSVETQGSASQPQHF
.	TRBV19	.	TRBJ2-5	TGTGCCAGTAGTCTAGGAGCAGGGCAGGAGACCCAGTACTTC	CASSLGAGQETQYF
.	TRBV28	.	TRBJ2-1	TGTGCCAGCAGCCGGGACATTTGGCCCCCCGGCAATGAGCAGTTCTTC	CASSRDIWPPGNEQFF
.	TRBV10-1	once	TRBJ1-1	TGCGCCAGCAGTGAGTCTGGGGGTTTTGCGGGCACTGAAGCTTTCTTT	CASSESGGFAGTEAFF
TRBD1	TRBV19	.	TRBJ1-1	TGTGCCAGTAGTCCGACGCCCGGGACAGCGAACACTGAAGCTTTCTTT	CASSPTPGTANTEAFF
TRBD1	TRBV6-4	.	TRBJ1-6	TGTGCCAGCAGTGAACAGGGGGCAAGTTCACCCCTCCACTTT	CASSEQGASSPLHF
.	TRBV6-5	.	TRBJ2-7	TGTGCCAGCAGCTACCGAACCGGGACTCCGTACGAGCAGTACTTC	CASSYRTGTPYEQYF
TRBD1	TRBV7-2	.	TRBJ2-3	TGTGCCAGCAGCCGTACAGGGGGCAGCACAGATACGCAGTATTTT	CASSRTGGSTDTQYF
.	TRBV29-1	few	TRBJ1-2	TGCAGCGCTGCGCCGCCTGGGGGAGGTGGCTACACCTTC	CSAAPPGGGGYTF
TRBD1	TRBV7-8	.	TRBJ1-1	TGTGCCAGCAGCCCCGACAGGGTAGGGTACACTGAAGCTTTCTTT	CASSPDRVGYTEAFF
TRBD1	TRBV28	.	TRBJ2-7	TGTGCCAGCAGCCAACCGGGACAGGTCTCCTACGAGCAGTACTTC	CASSQPGQVSYEQYF
.	TRBV29-1	.	TRBJ1-1	TGCAGCGTGTATGTGAACACTGAAGCTTTCTTT	CSVYVNTEAFF
TRBD2	TRBV29-1	.	TRBJ2-1	TGCAGTTATGGGAGACTAGCGGGGAATGAGCAGTTCTTC	CSYGRLAGNEQFF
.	TRBV28	.	TRBJ2-2	TGTGCCAGCAGTTTAGGCGACAGACGCACCGGGGAGCTGTTTTTT	CASSLGDRRTGELFF